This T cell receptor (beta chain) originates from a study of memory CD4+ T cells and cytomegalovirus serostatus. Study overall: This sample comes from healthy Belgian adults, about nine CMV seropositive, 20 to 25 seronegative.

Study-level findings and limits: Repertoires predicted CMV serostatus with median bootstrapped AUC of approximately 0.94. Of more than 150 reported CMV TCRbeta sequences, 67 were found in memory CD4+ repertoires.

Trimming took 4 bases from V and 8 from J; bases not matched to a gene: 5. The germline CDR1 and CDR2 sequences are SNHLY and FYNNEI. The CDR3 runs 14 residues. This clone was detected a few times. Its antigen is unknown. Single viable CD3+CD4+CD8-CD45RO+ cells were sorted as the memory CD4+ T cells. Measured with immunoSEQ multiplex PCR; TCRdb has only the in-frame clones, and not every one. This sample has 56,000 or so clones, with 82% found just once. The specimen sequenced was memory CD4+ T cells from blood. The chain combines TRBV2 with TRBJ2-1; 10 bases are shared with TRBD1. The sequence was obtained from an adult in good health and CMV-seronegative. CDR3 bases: TGTGCCAGCAGTGCCTTGGGACAGGGGTATGAGCAGTTCTTC. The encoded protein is CASSALGQGYEQFF.